The sequence of this T cell receptor (beta chain) was determined in a study of response to subunit inactivated influenza vaccine. General study findings and limits: After each seasonal influenza vaccination, few new T cells are recruited, the authors suggested.

This clonotype came up a few times. The antigen remains unidentified. From germline, CDR1 is DFQATT and CDR2 SNEGSKA (reference sequence). The J segment lost 2 bases and the V segment lost 1 base, leaving 2 bases of the junction unmatched. CDR3 length equals 15 residues. TCRdb analysed the RT-PCR reads with MiXCR anew, one entry per CDR3 protein. The sample yields 650,000 to 800,000 distinct CDR3 sequences, about 15% seen once. V gene TRBV20-1 combines with J gene TRBJ2-6; 7 bases match TRBD2. This clonotype was obtained from a man aged 45 to 65 who received an inactivated influenza vaccine. This specimen was PBMCs from blood, taken roughly 2 weeks before vaccination. The CDR3 bases are TGCAGTGCTAGAGTGGGGACTACTGGGGCCAACGTCCTGACTTTC. This gives the protein CSARVGTTGANVLTF.